The 12 T cell receptor beta chains below come from one sample, sequenced in a study of siplizumab effects on memory and regulatory T cells. The data were produced by immunoSEQ multiplex PCR, yet TCRdb's version contains in-frame clones alone and is incomplete. The sample lists about 26,000 clones, roughly 84% occurring once. Sequenced material: memory CD4+ T cells sorted from blood. Receptors originate from a human donor in good health.

The gene calls are TRBV6-6 and TRBJ2-7; 7 nucleotides agree with TRBD2. V dropped 2 bases and J dropped 7; count of bases not matched to a gene: 8. This CDR3 is 14 amino acids long. CDR1 is MNHNY and CDR2 is SVGAGI in the germline V gene (reference sequence). CDR3 nucleotides: TGTGCCAGCAGTTACGATCGCGGGAGTGGGGAGCAGTACTTC. It specifies CASSYDRGSGEQYF.

The rearrangement uses TRBV15 and TRBJ2-2; maybe TRBD1 (6 bases). The CDR3 totals 14 residues. CDR1 is LNHNV and CDR2 is YYDKDF in the germline V gene (reference sequence). Trimming took off 0 bases at V and 8 bases at J, with 10 bases between the two ends. The CDR3 region is CATSRERGLGELFF. CDR3 DNA sequence: TGTGCCACCAGCAGAGAAAGGGGGTTAGGGGAGCTGTTTTTT.

The gene calls are TRBV6-6 and TRBJ2-7; 12 nucleotides align to TRBD1. Trimming at V came to 6 bases and at J to 7 bases, leaving 10 bases not matched to a gene. The germline V gene has CDR1 MNHNY and CDR2 SVGAGI (reference sequence). This CDR3 is built from 15 residues. For the CDR3, the DNA is TGTGCCAGCAGATCCCCGGGACAGGGGGCTGGGGAGCAGTACTTC. Translated: CASRSPGQGAGEQYF.

The V and J genes are TRBV7-9 and TRBJ2-3; D possibly corresponds to TRBD2 (6 bases). Germline values: CDR1 SEHNR, CDR2 FQNEAQ (reference sequence). CDR3 length: 16 amino acids. Trimming removed 5 bases from V and 1 base from J, with 16 bases in between. Here the CDR3 reads CASSPGPRGGTDTQYF. CDR3 bases: TGTGCCAGCAGCCCCGGGCCGCGGGGAGGCACAGATACGCAGTATTTT.

CDR3 in DNA: TGTGCCAGCAGCTCCGCGGGAGCTAACTATGGCTACACCTTC. It is translated as CASSSAGANYGYTF. The chain uses TRBV7-3 and TRBJ1-2; D is unclear. From germline, CDR1 is SGHTA and CDR2 FQGTGA. This CDR3 has 14 amino acids. Trimming removed 4 bases from V and 0 bases from J, with 9 bases in between.

The chain recombines TRBV7-3 with TRBJ1-1; D is unclear. The CDR3 consists of 13 residues. V shed 5 bases and J shed 1 base, with 8 bases lying between them. The germline CDR1 and CDR2 sequences are SGHTA and FQGTGA. The CDR3 is CASSAQQNTEAFF. The CDR3 DNA reads as TGTGCCAGCAGCGCACAGCAGAACACTGAAGCTTTCTTT. The whole variable domain, filled in from reference TRBV7-3 and TRBJ1-1, reads GAGVSQTPSNKVTEKGKYVELRCDPISGHTALYWYRQSLGQGPEFLIYFQGTGAADDSGLPNDRFFAVRPEGSVSTLKIQRTERGDSAVYLCASSAQQNTEAFFGQGTRLTVV.

The table lists this clone with a count of one. The chain carries TRBV5-1 and TRBJ2-1; 12 bases are a match to TRBD2. The CDR3 runs to 18 residues. Germline CDR1 and CDR2: SGHRS and YFSETQ. V gave up 4 bases and J gave up 1 base; unmatched junction bases: 9. The CDR3 bases are TGCGCCAGCAGCCTCGGACTAGCGGGATCAGTATCCTACAATGAGCAGTTCTTC. Translated: CASSLGLAGSVSYNEQFF.

The V and J genes are TRBV6-6 and TRBJ1-1; D unresolved. This CDR3 has 12 amino acids. Per germline, CDR1 MNHNY and CDR2 SVGAGI (reference sequence). Trimming stripped 6 bases from V and 11 bases from J, with 16 bases between. The DNA of the CDR3 is TGTGCCAGCAGGAGAGGCGAGGGTCAGGCTTTCTTT. Its protein is CASRRGEGQAFF.

The genes are TRBV7-9 and TRBJ2-3, with a weak D call TRBD1 (5 bases). With 4 bases removed from V and 10 bases from J, the gap between germline ends came to 18 bases. Germline V CDR1 and CDR2: SEHNR, FQNEAQ (reference sequence). The CDR3 covers 14 residues. The CDR3 protein is CASSSGDQGSPQYF. The CDR3 DNA reads TGTGCCAGCAGCTCCGGAGACCAGGGAAGCCCGCAGTATTTT.

This sequence joins TRBV5-5 and TRBJ2-3, with TRBD2 as a possible D gene (5 bases). V lost 0 bases to trimming and J lost 2 bases, with 16 bases between them. CDR1 is SGHKS, CDR2 YYEKEE, per germline (reference sequence). This CDR3 is 17 amino acids long. CDR3 sequence reads: CASSLGSSGALTDTQYF. The CDR3 DNA reads TGTGCCAGCAGCTTGGGTTCCAGCGGAGCCCTCACAGATACGCAGTATTTT.

The chain recombines TRBV5-1 with TRBJ2-4; the match to TRBD2 covers 7 bases. Germline loops: CDR1 SGHRS, CDR2 YFSETQ. This CDR3 has 14 residues. J lost 2 bases, V lost 5 bases, and 4 bases had no gene match. The CDR3 protein is CASRGGGTKNIQYF. The CDR3 nucleotides are TGCGCCAGCAGGGGCGGGGGAACCAAAAACATTCAGTACTTC.

With respect to this clone: The junction differs from germline at one of its ends, possibly a read error. J is TRBJ2-1 and V is TRBV15; a possible D gene is TRBD2 (7 bases). The CDR3 is made up of 16 amino acids. CDR1 and CDR2 from the germline V gene are LNHNV and YYDKDF (reference sequence). CDR3 sequence (DNA): TGTGCCACCAGTAGAGATGTGGGGGCGGGGGAGGATGAGCAGTTCTTC. It specifies CATSRDVGAGEDEQFF.